This TCR beta chain comes out of a study of T cell responses to AZD1222 COVID-19 vaccine (dated by TCRdb to the early 2020s). Regarding the study in general: AZD1222 recipients given second doses at about 4 weeks or at about 12 weeks were pooled, since spike-specific TCR depth and breadth were not found to differ between the two schedules. TCR sequencing was performed for about 250 trial participants, of whom around 200 were given two doses of AZD1222 and approximately 25 were given two doses of MenACWY control vaccine. Trial participants were enrolled by age into subgroups of 18-55, 56-69 and 70-plus years, and around 140, 26 and 57 TCR-sequenced participants, respectively, were included in these subgroups. The study at large found these results: In the small 56-69-year group, the increase in depth fell short of significance, most likely because of low power. Epitopes outside the regions mutated in the B.1.351 and B.1.1.7 variants were reportedly recognized by nearly half of the unique spike-specific TCRs. Because no day 14 peak-response samples were available, the repertoires could be characterized only after the peak T cell response. Participants were mostly white British and included more females than males, and it was suggested by the authors that clonal diversity may have been underestimated. Spike-specific TCR breadth and depth rose significantly after two AZD1222 doses compared with day 0 and with MenACWY recipients. Vaccine-associated CD4 TCRs spanned the whole spike protein, with dominant responses in regions 160-218 and 743-854. Only a handful of AZD1222 recipients were SARS-CoV-2 seropositive at baseline, limiting conclusions about previously exposed vaccinees.

Measured from the cysteine to the phenylalanine, the CDR3 is 15 residues long. The read is trimmed to its CDR3 DNA, 45 bases read in frame from base 1. The junction shows trimming of 6 bases on V and 8 bases on J, plus 17 bases between the germline ends. The CDR1 and CDR2 encoded by the germline V gene are MNHEY and SVGEGT. Regarding this clone: There is no known antigen for this receptor. Base qualities are not recorded, but no much larger clone differs from it by a single base.

This specimen's time point label, per the study, means: baseline before first vaccination. Samples from vaccinated people were obtained from the UK trials COV001 and COV002, which included a single-blind randomized controlled phase 2/3 trial of AZD1222 (ChAdOx1 nCoV-19) in healthy adults. For TCRbeta chain sequencing, PBMC samples from trial participants were taken at day 0 and at day 28 after the second dose. The CDR3 regions of human TCRbeta chains were subjected to immunosequencing. Under the source paper's analysis protocol: TCRs in the repertoires were compared against a reference library of SARS-CoV-2-specific TCRs that had been generated with the MIRA antigen-specificity platform. Breadth was defined as the fraction of unique TCRs that were SARS-CoV-2-associated, and depth was defined as the fraction of total T cells that were SARS-CoV-2-associated. Each spike-specific TCR was assigned to its reactive spike region and to a CD4 or CD8 class using the MIRA data. Log10-transformed breadth and depth values were compared by one-way ANOVA with Sidak's multiple comparisons tests. This is the immuneACCESS table as TCRdb keeps it, with only in-frame sequences that have V and J called. A part of the clones is gone; compared with another copy, unresolved V genes explain less than half, and the rest is unexplained. That table gives V, J and clone size, and the DNA gave D and trimming. In all, the sample holds around 130,000 clones, and around 83% of those were seen once. Roughly an eighth of the sample is in the top ten clones.

Sequencing was performed on peripheral blood, taken on day 0 of AZD1222 vaccination. The source of this sequence is an adult in good health. The V and J genes are TRBV6-2 or TRBV6-3 and TRBJ1-6; 5 matching bases give a weak D call of TRBD1. The DNA reads TGTGCCAGCAGCCAGCGACGAGGAGGGGATTCACCCCTCCACTTT. The translation is CASSQRRGGDSPLHF.